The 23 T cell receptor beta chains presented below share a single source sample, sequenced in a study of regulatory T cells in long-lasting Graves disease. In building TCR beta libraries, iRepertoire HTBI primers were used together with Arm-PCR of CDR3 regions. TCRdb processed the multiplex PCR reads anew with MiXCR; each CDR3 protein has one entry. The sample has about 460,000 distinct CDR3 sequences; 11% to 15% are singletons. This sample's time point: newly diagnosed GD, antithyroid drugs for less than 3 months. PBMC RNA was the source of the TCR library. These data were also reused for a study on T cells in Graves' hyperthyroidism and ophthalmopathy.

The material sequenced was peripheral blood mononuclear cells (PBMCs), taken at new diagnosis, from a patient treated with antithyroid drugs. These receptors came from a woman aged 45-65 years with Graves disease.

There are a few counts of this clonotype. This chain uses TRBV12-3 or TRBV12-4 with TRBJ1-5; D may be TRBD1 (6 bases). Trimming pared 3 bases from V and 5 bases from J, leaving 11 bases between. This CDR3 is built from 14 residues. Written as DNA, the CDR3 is TGTGCCAGCAGTTTCGCAGGGGTGGATCAGCCCCAGCATTTT. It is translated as CASSFAGVDQPQHF.

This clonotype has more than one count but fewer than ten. The DNA of the CDR3 is TGTGCCAGCACCCTGGGTGGCGGGAGGCCGTCCGGGGAGCTGTTTTTT. It codes for CASTLGGGRPSGELFF. The V gene is TRBV28, the J gene TRBJ2-2, with 8 bases fitting TRBD2. The CDR3 contains 16 residues. The V and J ends lost 7 bases and 6 bases, in that order; junction bases with no gene match: 13. Per the germline V gene, CDR1 is MDHEN and CDR2 is SYDVKM.

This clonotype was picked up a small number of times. The CDR3 nucleotides read TGTGCCAGCAGCCAAAGGGGGCTAGCGGCATACAATGAGCAGTTCTTC. It encodes CASSQRGLAAYNEQFF. The rearrangement joins TRBV7-3 to TRBJ2-1, with D possibly called TRBD1 or TRBD2 (7 bases each). CDR1 and CDR2 (germline): SGHTA, FQGTGA. The CDR3 spans 16 residues. V lost 5 bases and J lost 4, with 18 bases in between.

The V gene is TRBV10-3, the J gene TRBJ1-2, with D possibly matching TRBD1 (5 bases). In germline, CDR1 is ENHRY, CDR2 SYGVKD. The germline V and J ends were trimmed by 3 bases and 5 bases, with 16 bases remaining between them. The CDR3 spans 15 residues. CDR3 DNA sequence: TGTGCCATCAGTGAACCGGGACGGAGAACTTATGGCTACACCTTC. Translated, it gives CAISEPGRRTYGYTF.

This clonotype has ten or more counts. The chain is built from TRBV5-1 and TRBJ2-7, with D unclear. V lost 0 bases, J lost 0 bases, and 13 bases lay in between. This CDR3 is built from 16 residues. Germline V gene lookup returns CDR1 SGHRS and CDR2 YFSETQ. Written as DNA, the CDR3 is TGCGCCAGCAGCTTGGACCGGGTATCGAGCTCCTACGAGCAGTACTTC. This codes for CASSLDRVSSSYEQYF.

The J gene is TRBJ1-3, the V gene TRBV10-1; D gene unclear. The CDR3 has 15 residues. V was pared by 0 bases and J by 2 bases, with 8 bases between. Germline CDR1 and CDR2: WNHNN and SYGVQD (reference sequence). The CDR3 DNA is TGCGCCAGCAGTGAGTCGCCCGGGCCTGGAAACACCATATATTTT. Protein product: CASSESPGPGNTIYF.

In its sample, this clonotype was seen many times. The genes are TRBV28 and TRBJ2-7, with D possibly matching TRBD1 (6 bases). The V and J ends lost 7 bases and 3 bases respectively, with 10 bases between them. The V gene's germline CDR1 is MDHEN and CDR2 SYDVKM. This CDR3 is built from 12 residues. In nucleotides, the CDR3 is TGTGCCAGCACTAGGGGGAGCTACGAGCAGTACTTC. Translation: CASTRGSYEQYF.

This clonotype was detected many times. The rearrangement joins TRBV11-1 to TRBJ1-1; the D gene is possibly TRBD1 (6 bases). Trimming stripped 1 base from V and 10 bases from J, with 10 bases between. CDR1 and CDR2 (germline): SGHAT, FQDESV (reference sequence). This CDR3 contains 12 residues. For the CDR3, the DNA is TGTGCCAGCAGCTTAGATGTGGGGGCAGCTTTCTTT. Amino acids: CASSLDVGAAFF.

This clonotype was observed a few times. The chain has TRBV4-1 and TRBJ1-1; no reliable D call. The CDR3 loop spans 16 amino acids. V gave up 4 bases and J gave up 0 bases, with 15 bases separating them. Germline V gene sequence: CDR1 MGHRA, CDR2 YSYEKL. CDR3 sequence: CASSPRRSGMNTEAFF. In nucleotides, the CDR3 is TGCGCCAGCAGCCCCCGCAGGAGTGGAATGAACACTGAAGCTTTCTTT.

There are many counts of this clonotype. As DNA, the CDR3 is TGTGCCAGCAGTTACTCGCTAGCGGGAGTAGGGGAGACCCAGTACTTC. Translating gives CASSYSLAGVGETQYF. The rearrangement joins TRBV6-2 or TRBV6-3 to TRBJ2-5; 10 nucleotides line up with TRBD2. J lost 5 bases, V lost 0 bases, and 6 bases had no gene match. Germline loops: CDR1 MNHEY, CDR2 SVGEGT. The length of the CDR3 is 16 residues.

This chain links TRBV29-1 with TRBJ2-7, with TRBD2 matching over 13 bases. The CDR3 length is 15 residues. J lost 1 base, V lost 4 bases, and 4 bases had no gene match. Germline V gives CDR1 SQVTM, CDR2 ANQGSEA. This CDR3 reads CSVVLAGGLSYEQYF. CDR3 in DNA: TGCAGCGTTGTACTAGCGGGAGGGTTGTCCTACGAGCAGTACTTC.

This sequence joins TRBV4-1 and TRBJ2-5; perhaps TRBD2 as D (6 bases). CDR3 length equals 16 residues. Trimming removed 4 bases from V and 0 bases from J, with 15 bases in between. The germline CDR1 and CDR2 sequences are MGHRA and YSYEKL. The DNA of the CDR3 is TGCGCCAGCAGCCCAATGGGAGGCGGAAACCAAGAGACCCAGTACTTC. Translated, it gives CASSPMGGGNQETQYF.

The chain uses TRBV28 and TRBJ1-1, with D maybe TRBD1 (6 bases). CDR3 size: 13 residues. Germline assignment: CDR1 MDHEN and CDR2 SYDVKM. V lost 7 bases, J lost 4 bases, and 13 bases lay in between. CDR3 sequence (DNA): TGTGCCAGCACCAGACAGGAGTTCACTGAAGCTTTCTTT. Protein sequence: CASTRQEFTEAFF.

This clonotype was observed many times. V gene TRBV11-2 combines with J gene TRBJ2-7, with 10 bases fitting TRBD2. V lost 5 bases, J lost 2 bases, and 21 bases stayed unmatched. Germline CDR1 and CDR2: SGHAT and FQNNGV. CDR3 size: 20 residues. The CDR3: CASSPGVGGLAVHSTYEQYF. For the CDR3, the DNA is TGTGCCAGCAGCCCCGGCGTTGGCGGACTAGCGGTTCATTCAACCTACGAGCAGTACTTC.

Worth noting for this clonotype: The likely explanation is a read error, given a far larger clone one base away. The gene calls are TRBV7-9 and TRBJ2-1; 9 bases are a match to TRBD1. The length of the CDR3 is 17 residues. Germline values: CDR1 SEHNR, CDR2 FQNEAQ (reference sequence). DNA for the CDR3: TGTGCCAGCAGCTTCGGTACAGGGGGCGGAACACAAGAGACCGAGTACTTC. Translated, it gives CASSFGTGGGTQETEYF.

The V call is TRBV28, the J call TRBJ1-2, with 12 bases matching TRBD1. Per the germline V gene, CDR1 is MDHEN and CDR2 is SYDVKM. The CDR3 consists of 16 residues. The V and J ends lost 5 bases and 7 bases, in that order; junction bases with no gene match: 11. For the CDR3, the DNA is TGTGCCAGCAGTACGCCGGGACAGGGGGCGGCGGCTGGCTACACCTTC. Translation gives CASSTPGQGAAAGYTF.

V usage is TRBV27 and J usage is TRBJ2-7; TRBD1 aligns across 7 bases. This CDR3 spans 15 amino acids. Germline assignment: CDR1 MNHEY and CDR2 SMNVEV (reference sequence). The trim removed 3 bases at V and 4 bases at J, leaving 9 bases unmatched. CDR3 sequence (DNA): TGTGCCAGCAGTTTCCGGGACAGCCTTTTATACGAGCAGTACTTC. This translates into CASSFRDSLLYEQYF.

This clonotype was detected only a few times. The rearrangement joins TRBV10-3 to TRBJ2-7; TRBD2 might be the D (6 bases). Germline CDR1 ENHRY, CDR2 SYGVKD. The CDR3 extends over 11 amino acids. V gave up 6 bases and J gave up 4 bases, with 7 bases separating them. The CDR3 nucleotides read TGTGCCATCAGCCGGGAGTACGAGCAGTACTTC. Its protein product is CAISREYEQYF.

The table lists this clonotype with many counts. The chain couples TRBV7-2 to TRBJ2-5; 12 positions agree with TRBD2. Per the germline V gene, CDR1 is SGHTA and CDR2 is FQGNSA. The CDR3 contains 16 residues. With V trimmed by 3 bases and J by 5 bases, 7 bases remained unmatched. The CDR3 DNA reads TGTGCCAGCAGCTTTGGGCTAGCGGGGGGGTTTGAGACCCAGTACTTC. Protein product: CASSFGLAGGFETQYF.

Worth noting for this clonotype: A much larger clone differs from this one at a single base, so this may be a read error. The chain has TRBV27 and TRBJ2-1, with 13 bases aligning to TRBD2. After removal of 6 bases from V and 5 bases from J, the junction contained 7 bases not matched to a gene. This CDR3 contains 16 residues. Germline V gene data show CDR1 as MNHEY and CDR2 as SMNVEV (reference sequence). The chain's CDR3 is CASSRLGTSGNNEQFF. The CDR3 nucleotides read TGTGCCAGCAGCCGTCTCGGGACTAGCGGGAACAATGAGCAGTTCTTC.

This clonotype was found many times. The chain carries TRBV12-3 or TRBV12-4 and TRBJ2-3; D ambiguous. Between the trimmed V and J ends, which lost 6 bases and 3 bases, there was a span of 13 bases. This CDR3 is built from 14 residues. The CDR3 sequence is CASSVARATDTQYF. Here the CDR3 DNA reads TGTGCCAGCAGCGTAGCCCGGGCTACAGATACGCAGTATTTT.

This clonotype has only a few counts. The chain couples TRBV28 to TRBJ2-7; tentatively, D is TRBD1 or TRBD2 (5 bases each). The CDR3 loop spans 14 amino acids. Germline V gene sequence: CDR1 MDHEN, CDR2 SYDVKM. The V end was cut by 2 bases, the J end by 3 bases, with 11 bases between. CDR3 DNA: TGTGCCAGCAGTTTAACCCGGGGCCGCTACGAGCAGTACTTC. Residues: CASSLTRGRYEQYF.

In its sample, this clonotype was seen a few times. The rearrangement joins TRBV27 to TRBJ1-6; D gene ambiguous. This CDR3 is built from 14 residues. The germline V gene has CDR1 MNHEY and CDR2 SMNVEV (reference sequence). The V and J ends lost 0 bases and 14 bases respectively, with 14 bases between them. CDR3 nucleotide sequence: TGTGCCAGCAGTTTATCTATCGAGGACGTTGCCCTCCACTTT. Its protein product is CASSLSIEDVALHF.